This record looks at one T cell receptor beta chain sequence and its context. Its antigen target is currently unknown. No per-base quality is available; no much larger clone lies one base away. The CDR3 regions of human TCRbeta chains were analyzed by immunosequencing. In the paper's pipeline: Repertoire TCRs were checked for matches against a reference library of SARS-CoV-2-specific TCRs that had been generated using the MIRA antigen-specificity platform. Breadth was defined as the fraction of unique TCRs that were SARS-CoV-2-associated, and depth was defined as the fraction of total T cells that were SARS-CoV-2-associated. Using the MIRA data, every spike-specific TCR was mapped to the spike region that the TCR reacted to and assigned to either a CD4 or a CD8 class. Log10-transformed breadth and depth values were compared by one-way ANOVA with Sidak's multiple comparisons tests. TCRdb's version of the immuneACCESS table is confined to in-frame rearrangements and falls short of the full clone set. An unresolved V gene accounts for under half of the shortfall where checked; the remainder is of unknown origin. V and J calls and clone size are those listed in that table; D and trimming were worked out from the DNA. Within this sample are about 120,000 clones, with 85% to 90% of them counted one time only. About 7.1% of the sample comes from the top ten.

As encoded in the germline V gene (reference sequence), CDR1 is LGHDT while CDR2 is YNNKEL. The CDR3 measures 13 amino acids from cysteine to phenylalanine. Only the CDR3 DNA stays, 39 bases, in frame from base 1. Trimming leaves V shorter by 0 bases and J shorter by 6 bases, with the junction holding 1 base beyond the gene matches. This record belongs to a study of T cell responses to AZD1222 COVID-19 vaccine (dated by TCRdb to the early 2020s). Describing the broader study: A total of more than 230 trial participants underwent TCR sequencing, of whom around 200 received two doses of AZD1222 and some 25 received two doses of the MenACWY control vaccine. Trial participants were enrolled into age subgroups of 18-55, 56-69 and 70-plus years, which contained 148, 28 and 57 TCR-sequenced participants, respectively.

The sample's time point, from its label and the paper: about 28 days (+/-7) after the second vaccine dose. AZD1222 recipients given second doses at about 4 weeks or at about 12 weeks were pooled, since spike-specific TCR depth and breadth were not found to differ between the two schedules. Vaccinee samples came from UK trials COV001 and COV002, including a single-blind randomized controlled phase 2/3 trial of AZD1222 (ChAdOx1 nCoV-19) in healthy adults. For TCRbeta chain sequencing, PBMC samples from trial participants were taken at day 0 and at day 28 after the second dose. Beyond this particular receptor, the publication reports: Conclusions about previously exposed vaccinees were limited because only six AZD1222 recipients were SARS-CoV-2 seropositive at baseline. Most participants were white British and females outnumbered males, and the authors suggested that clonal diversity may have been underestimated. A significant rise in spike-specific TCR breadth and depth was observed after two AZD1222 doses relative to day 0 and relative to MenACWY recipients. Reportedly, close to half of the unique spike-specific TCRs recognized epitopes lying outside the regions that are mutated in the B.1.351 and B.1.1.7 variants. No day 14 peak-response samples were available, so repertoires were characterized only after the peak T cell response. The 56-69-year group was small, and its depth increase did not reach significance, likely because of low power. The whole spike protein was spanned by vaccine-associated CD4 TCRs, and dominant responses were seen in regions 160-218 and 743-854.

The sample here was peripheral blood, taken 28 days after the second AZD1222 dose. The chain was built from TRBV3-1 (or the pseudogene TRBV3-2) and TRBJ2-7; 8 middle bases align to TRBD1. The source is an adult who received the AZD1222 COVID-19 vaccine. The CDR3 region reads CASSQEDRVEQYF. The sequenced DNA is TGTGCCAGCAGCCAAGAGGACAGGGTCGAGCAGTACTTC.